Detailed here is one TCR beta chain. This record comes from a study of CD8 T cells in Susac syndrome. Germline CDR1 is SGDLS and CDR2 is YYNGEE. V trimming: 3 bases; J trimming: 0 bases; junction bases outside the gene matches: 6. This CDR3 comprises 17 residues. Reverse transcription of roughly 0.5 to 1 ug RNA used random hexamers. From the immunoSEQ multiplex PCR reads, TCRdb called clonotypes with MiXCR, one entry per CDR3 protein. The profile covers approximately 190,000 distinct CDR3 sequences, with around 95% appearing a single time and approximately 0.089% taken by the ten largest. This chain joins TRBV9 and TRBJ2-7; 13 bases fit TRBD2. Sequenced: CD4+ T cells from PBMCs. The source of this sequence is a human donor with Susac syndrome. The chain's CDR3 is CASSAGTSGASSYEQYF. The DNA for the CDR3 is TGTGCCAGCAGCGCCGGGACTAGCGGGGCTAGCTCCTACGAGCAGTACTTC.